A selection of T cell receptor beta chains follows, all from one sample in a study of CD8 T cells in Susac syndrome. Using its own MiXCR run on the immunoSEQ multiplex PCR reads, TCRdb lists one record per CDR3 protein. The data show roughly 120,000 distinct CDR3 sequences, with roughly 94% seen just once and less than 0.15% held by the top ten. The specimen was CD4+ T cells from PBMCs. Receptor source: a human donor with multiple sclerosis. Both conserved end residues are part of each CDR3. A D gene is named only where the DNA matches it firmly. A row's size may be missing; if present it is once, few, many or a size class.

- TRBJ1-1 TRBV29-1 17 - CSVEDRGRVLMNTEAFF TGCAGCGTTGAAGATCGGGGCAGGGTTCTAATGAACACTGAAGCTTTCTTT
- TRBJ2-3 TRBV30 13 once CAWSGGGTDTQYF TGTGCCTGGAGTGGGGGTGGCACAGATACGCAGTATTTT
- TRBJ1-4 TRBV6-6 12 - CATHRPNEKLFF TGTGCCACCCATCGTCCCAATGAAAAACTGTTTTTT
TRBD1 TRBJ1-4 TRBV10-2 15 - CASSEADRGNEKLFF TGCGCCAGCAGTGAGGCGGACAGGGGGAATGAAAAACTGTTTTTT
TRBD1 TRBJ2-3 TRBV25-1 17 - CASSEGSTGGPSDTQYF TGTGCCAGCAGTGAAGGGTCGACAGGGGGCCCGTCAGATACGCAGTATTTT
TRBD2 TRBJ2-3 TRBV30 14 - CAWSAGGPWDTQYF TGTGCCTGGAGTGCGGGGGGGCCATGGGATACGCAGTATTTT
- TRBJ1-1 TRBV30 11 - CAFRMNSEAFF TGTGCCTTCAGGATGAACAGTGAAGCTTTCTTT
TRBD2 TRBJ2-7 TRBV2 13 - CASGGRAEDEQYF TGTGCCAGCGGAGGGAGGGCCGAGGACGAGCAGTACTTC
- TRBJ1-1 TRBV5-1 14 - CASSTRGVQTEAFF TGCGCCAGCAGCACCCGCGGGGTCCAGACTGAAGCTTTCTTT
TRBD1 TRBJ1-5 TRBV5-8 12 - CAGATGNQPQHF TGTGCCGGGGCGACAGGGAATCAGCCCCAGCATTTT
TRBD2 TRBJ2-7 TRBV29-1 15 - CSVLLAGTTRYEQYF TGCAGCGTTCTCTTGGCCGGGACTACACGTTACGAGCAGTACTTC
- TRBJ2-4 TRBV15 13 - CATSRDATNIQYF TGTGCCACCAGCAGAGATGCCACCAACATTCAGTACTTC
TRBD2 TRBJ2-5 TRBV6-6 16 - CASSSLAGGEFRTQYF TGTGCCAGCAGTTCTTTAGCGGGGGGCGAATTCAGGACCCAGTACTTC
- TRBJ1-2 TRBV11-2 16 once CASSLDHGGGRDGYTF TGTGCCAGCAGCTTAGATCATGGCGGAGGGCGAGATGGCTACACCTTC
- TRBJ1-1 TRBV30 11 few CAWDRGTEAFF TGTGCCTGGGACCGTGGCACTGAAGCTTTCTTT
- TRBJ2-7 TRBV20-1 14 - CSARERETAYEQYF TGCAGTGCTAGAGAACGGGAAACTGCCTACGAGCAGTACTTC
TRBD2 TRBJ2-5 TRBV27 13 - CASSLVGGETQYF TGTGCCAGCAGTCTAGTGGGGGGGGAGACCCAGTACTTC
TRBD1 TRBJ2-6 TRBV10-3 20 - CAISEFSAGTGGSGANVLTF TGTGCCATCAGTGAGTTCTCTGCCGGGACAGGGGGATCTGGGGCCAACGTCCTGACTTTC
TRBD2 TRBJ2-1 TRBV5-4 13 once CASSLGLVGEQFF TGTGCCAGCAGCCTTGGACTAGTGGGTGAGCAGTTCTTC
- TRBJ2-2 TRBV7-9 14 - CASSFGQPTGELFF TGTGCCAGCAGCTTTGGACAACCCACCGGGGAGCTGTTTTTT
TRBD1 TRBJ1-2 TRBV10-3 14 few CAISVRDRGQGYTF TGTGCCATCAGTGTTAGGGACAGGGGCCAGGGCTACACCTTC
- TRBJ1-4 TRBV15 12 - CATSRVNEKLFF TGTGCCACCAGCAGAGTTAATGAAAAACTGTTTTTT
- TRBJ2-5 TRBV25-1 11 - CASSEQETQYF TGTGCCAGCAGTGAACAAGAGACCCAGTACTTC
- TRBJ1-2 TRBV29-1 13 - CSVEAGESYGYTF TGCAGCGTTGAAGCAGGGGAGAGCTATGGCTACACCTTC
- TRBJ1-6 TRBV7-2 16 - CASSLGQGTYNSPLHF TGTGCCAGCAGCTTAGGGCAGGGTACCTATAATTCACCCCTCCACTTT
- TRBJ2-2 TRBV4-1 17 - CASSQVAGQWNTGELFF TGCGCCAGCAGCCAAGTGGCAGGGCAGTGGAACACCGGGGAGCTGTTTTTT
- TRBJ2-3 TRBV19 18 - CASRGLPSQWGFTDTQYF TGTGCCAGTAGGGGACTCCCAAGCCAGTGGGGTTTCACAGATACGCAGTATTTT
- TRBJ1-1 TRBV10-3 11 - CATQAGIEAFF TGTGCCACCCAAGCGGGGATTGAAGCTTTCTTT
- TRBJ2-2 TRBV30 11 few CAWSNTGELFF TGTGCCTGGTCGAACACCGGGGAGCTGTTTTTT
- TRBJ1-5 TRBV30 14 - CAWSAGDGNQPQHF TGTGCCTGGAGTGCGGGAGATGGCAATCAGCCCCAGCATTTT
- TRBJ1-6 TRBV5-8 13 - CASSLAPYSPLHF TGTGCCAGCAGCTTGGCCCCCTACTCACCCCTCCACTTT
TRBD2 TRBJ2-1 TRBV4-3 16 - CASSRILPGGVNEQFF TGCGCCAGCAGCCGGATCCTTCCGGGGGGGGTTAATGAGCAGTTCTTC
TRBD1 TRBJ1-1 TRBV29-1 13 - CSVGRDRGRGAFF TGCAGCGTTGGGAGAGACAGGGGGAGAGGAGCTTTCTTT
- TRBJ2-7 TRBV19 14 - CASTKSAGSHEQYF TGTGCCAGTACCAAGTCGGCGGGATCCCACGAGCAGTACTTC
- TRBJ1-2 TRBV11-2 14 - CASSFTEAVYGYTF TGTGCCAGCAGTTTTACAGAAGCCGTCTATGGCTACACCTTC
- TRBJ2-5 TRBV9 15 - CASSVEQGRAETQYF TGTGCCAGCAGCGTAGAGCAGGGACGGGCGGAGACCCAGTACTTC
TRBD1 TRBJ1-5 TRBV30 16 once CAWSVAGTGGNQPQHF TGTGCCTGGAGTGTCGCCGGGACAGGGGGGAATCAGCCCCAGCATTTT
TRBD2 TRBJ2-1 TRBV12-3/TRBV12-4 15 - CASTPGTSGRGEQFF TGTGCCAGCACCCCTGGGACTAGCGGGAGAGGAGAGCAGTTCTTC
- TRBJ1-1 TRBV29-1 13 - CSVEGFTNTEAFF TGCAGCGTTGAAGGGTTTACGAACACTGAAGCTTTCTTT
- TRBJ2-5 TRBV6-2/TRBV6-3 13 - CASSLQGRETQYF TGTGCCAGCAGCCTACAAGGGCGAGAGACCCAGTACTTC
- TRBJ1-2 TRBV30 12 - CAGDQGRFGYTF TGTGCCGGGGATCAGGGGAGGTTTGGCTACACCTTC
- TRBJ1-2 TRBV27 14 - CASSLSPVPEGYTF TGTGCCAGCAGTCTCTCCCCAGTCCCGGAGGGCTACACCTTC
- TRBJ1-5 TRBV6-5 14 - CASSEVSGNQPQHF TGTGCCAGCAGCGAGGTTAGTGGCAATCAGCCCCAGCATTTT
- TRBJ2-7 TRBV5-1 15 - CASSLLQGSSYEQYF TGCGCCAGCAGCTTGTTACAGGGAAGTTCCTACGAGCAGTACTTC
- TRBJ1-2 TRBV18 15 - CASSPSGTDNYGYTF TGTGCCAGCTCACCCTCCGGGACCGACAACTATGGCTACACCTTC